The text below deals with one TCR beta chain. The CDR3 sequence is 13 residues long. V lost 8 bases and J lost 2; bases outside the gene matches: 5. Germline V lookup: CDR1 MNHGY, CDR2 SAAAGT. These data are taken from a study of blood T cell repertoires in COVID-19. Whole-study context: The analysed material was cDNA or gDNA that came from T cells, B-cell-depleted T cells, or PBMCs.

TCRdb keeps only in-frame clones here, not all; method: immunoSEQ multiplex PCR. The profile shows a few hundred thousand clones, roughly 86% of them singletons. The specimen sequenced was peripheral blood. This sequence originates from a woman aged 25 to 39 with acute or convalescent COVID-19. The J gene is TRBJ2-7, the V gene TRBV6-8, with 8 nucleotides matching TRBD2. CDR3 sequence reads: CASPYGRAYEQYF. In nucleotides, the CDR3 is TGTGCCAGCCCGTACGGGAGGGCCTACGAGCAGTACTTC.